The source of this T cell receptor beta chain is a study of T cell changes during pregnancy in multiple sclerosis (dated by TCRdb to the late 2010s). About the study as a whole: The study examined how the T cell repertoire changed over the course of pregnancy in women with multiple sclerosis.

Relative to germline, V is 7 bases shorter and J is 0 bases shorter, with 17 bases between their ends. Taken from cysteine to phenylalanine, the CDR3 has 16 residues. Only CDR3 DNA is held: 48 bases, read in frame from base 1. Per the germline V gene, SNHLY is the CDR1 and FYNNEI is the CDR2. Receptor amplification or capture employed the immunoSEQ multiplex PCR assay. The immuneACCESS repertoire file appears here via TCRdb, limited to in-frame rearrangements. These files lack a portion of the clones; in checked studies, under half of the deficit traces to unresolved V genes, and the cause of the others is not known. The sample data list approximately 90,000 clones, and roughly 92% of these were observed just once. The ten biggest clones cover about 2% of the sample. As concerns this clone: The antigen it binds to is not known. Nothing much larger sits one base from this clone, and base qualities are not available.

The TCR originated in a female donor with multiple sclerosis, enrolled in a pregnancy study. This specimen was peripheral blood, taken after pregnancy. This receptor chain uses TRBV2 and TRBJ2-3, with a tentative D gene TRBD1 over 6 matching bases. The DNA sequence reads TGTGCCAGCATCATGTTCGTGACAGGAAGCACAGATACGCAGTATTTT. It codes for CASIMFVTGSTDTQYF.